Presented here are 28 T cell receptor beta chains from one specimen sequenced in a study of CXCR3-negative and CXCR3-positive naive CD8 T cells. TRB cDNA was prepared as libraries by UMI-labeled 5' RACE. No DNA is given; TCRdb re-called the 5' RACE reads and lists each CDR3 protein once. Its table lists 80,000 to 95,000 distinct CDR3 sequences. The sample was naive CXCR3- CD8+ T cells from blood. The subset denotes: CD45RO-CCR7+CD27+CD95- naive CD8+ T cells lacking CXCR3 (TNR3-). The receptors were gathered from a human donor in good health. Some clones in this sample may be carry-over from other donors' samples.

This chain uses TRBV13 with TRBJ2-7; absent DNA, TCRdb's TRBD2 call cannot be checked. The CDR3 is 15 amino acids. Germline CDR1 reads PRHDT; CDR2 reads FYEKMQ (reference sequence). The CDR3 sequence is CASSLVGGLAEEQYF.

The chain couples TRBV29-1 to TRBJ1-2; TCRdb selects TRBD1, and the lack of DNA leaves this call unchecked. The CDR3 sequence is 15 residues long. CDR1 and CDR2 from the germline V gene are SQVTM and ANQGSEA. This CDR3 is CSVGADSRLSYGYTF.

The rearrangement uses TRBV10-3 and TRBJ1-1; as DNA is missing, the TRBD1 call by TCRdb cannot be tested. CDR3 length equals 15 residues. Germline V lookup: CDR1 ENHRY, CDR2 SYGVKD. CDR3 amino acids: CAISGIGITNTEAFF.

The chain recombines TRBV12-3 or TRBV12-4 with TRBJ2-7; there is no DNA to check the TCRdb D call of TRBD1. The CDR3 contains 13 residues. This chain's CDR3 is CASSDRLTYEQYF.

The rearrangement links TRBV4-1 to TRBJ1-1. The CDR3 runs 16 residues. CDR1 is MGHRA and CDR2 is YSYEKL in the germline V gene. The chain's CDR3 is CASSQDQFTVNTEAFF.

This chain joins TRBV29-1 and TRBJ2-1; TCRdb picks TRBD1, but there is no DNA to check that call. Germline V CDR1 and CDR2: SQVTM, ANQGSEA. CDR3 length: 14 residues. CDR3 region: CSVGGGQGYNEQFF.

This chain connects TRBV11-2 to TRBJ2-5; TCRdb returns TRBD1, unconfirmable since there is no DNA. The CDR3 consists of 17 residues. Per the germline V gene, CDR1 is SGHAT and CDR2 is FQNNGV. The CDR3 loop is CASSLVDRMIPLETQYF.

The rearrangement uses TRBV7-6 and TRBJ2-1; the D call from TCRdb, TRBD1, cannot be confirmed without DNA. CDR1 and CDR2 (germline): SGHVS, FNYEAQ. CDR3 length: 15 residues. The CDR3 sequence is CASSLAGTGVHEQFF.

The V call is TRBV29-1, the J call TRBJ2-6; the D call from TCRdb, TRBD1, cannot be confirmed without DNA. CDR3 size: 16 residues. Germline V gives CDR1 SQVTM, CDR2 ANQGSEA. The CDR3 reads CSARTGGAPGANVLTF.

V is TRBV11-2 and J is TRBJ2-7; the TRBD1 assignment by TCRdb is unverifiable without DNA. CDR3 size: 14 residues. Germline V gene lookup returns CDR1 SGHAT and CDR2 FQNNGV. CDR3 protein: CASSSAHPDYEQYF.

The chain is built from TRBV4-1 and TRBJ2-5. There are 15 residues in the CDR3. Germline assignment: CDR1 MGHRA and CDR2 YSYEKL. CDR3 sequence: CASSQDNPSGETQYF.

The rearrangement uses TRBV29-1 and TRBJ2-7. The CDR3 covers 13 residues. CDR1 and CDR2 (germline): SQVTM, ANQGSEA. CDR3 in amino acids: CSVEESGGYEQYF.

This rearrangement joins TRBV7-9 to TRBJ2-7. Germline V gene data show CDR1 as SEHNR and CDR2 as FQNEAQ (reference sequence). The CDR3 covers 12 residues. The CDR3 protein is CASSLGIHEQYF.

The chain carries TRBV28 and TRBJ2-7; TCRdb returns TRBD1, unconfirmable since there is no DNA. Germline CDR1 and CDR2: MDHEN and SYDVKM. The CDR3 loop spans 14 amino acids. The chain's CDR3 is CASSLDRGPYEQYF.

The chain combines TRBV7-3 with TRBJ2-1; TCRdb's D gene call, TRBD1, goes unchecked for lack of DNA. The CDR3 extends over 16 amino acids. Germline V gene sequence: CDR1 SGHTA, CDR2 FQGTGA. CDR3: CASSLSPARGYHEQFF.

The chain employs TRBV12-3 or TRBV12-4 and TRBJ2-3. CDR3 size: 13 residues. The CDR3 loop reads CASSFAGFGTQYF.

The rearrangement uses TRBV23-1 and TRBJ2-1. TRBV23-1 is reported as an ORF; its role is uncertain. The CDR3 loop spans 11 amino acids. The CDR3 loop is CASSHSGREFF.

The gene calls are TRBV7-1 and TRBJ2-4; TCRdb lists TRBD1, though no DNA is available to test this call. TRBV7-1 belongs to the ORF category, with a function that is uncertain. This CDR3 region has 13 residues. CDR3 amino acids: CASSSGTGNIQYF.

This chain uses TRBV5-1 with TRBJ2-1; TCRdb designates TRBD1, a call that cannot be tested without DNA. The CDR3 has 14 residues. The germline V gene encodes CDR1 SGHRS and CDR2 YFSETQ. CDR3 in amino acids: CASGLWTGTDEQFF.

The chain recombines TRBV7-2 with TRBJ2-7; TCRdb returns TRBD2, unconfirmable since there is no DNA. Germline values: CDR1 SGHTA, CDR2 FQGNSA. The CDR3 totals 15 residues. The CDR3: CASSSHLAPHYEQYF.

This rearrangement joins TRBV12-3 or TRBV12-4 to TRBJ1-5; the D gene TCRdb calls, TRBD1, cannot be checked with no DNA. The CDR3 consists of 11 residues. This CDR3 reads CASRQGGPQHF.

This chain connects TRBV15 to TRBJ2-7. Germline CDR1 LNHNV, CDR2 YYDKDF (reference sequence). The CDR3 spans 14 residues. This chain's CDR3 is CGTSRGEERSEQYF.

V gene TRBV7-9 combines with J gene TRBJ2-1. From germline, CDR1 is SEHNR and CDR2 FQNEAQ (reference sequence). This CDR3 comprises 11 residues. This CDR3 is CASSRDNEQFF.

This rearrangement joins TRBV6-2 or TRBV6-3 to TRBJ2-7; TCRdb picks TRBD2, but there is no DNA to check that call. This CDR3 is built from 13 residues. Germline-derived CDR1 and CDR2 are MNHEY and SVGEGT. The CDR3 here is CASSSALASEQYF.

The chain is built from TRBV23-1 and TRBJ2-7. TRBV23-1 has ORF status, its function being uncertain. The CDR3 totals 14 residues. CDR3 amino acids: CASSQARSFYEQYF.

The J gene is TRBJ2-3, the V gene TRBV28; TCRdb lists TRBD2, though no DNA is available to test this call. The CDR3 covers 13 residues. CDR1 is MDHEN, CDR2 SYDVKM, per germline. The CDR3 sequence: CAVAGGGTDTQYF.

The chain uses TRBV11-2 and TRBJ2-3; TCRdb calls TRBD2, which cannot be checked without DNA. CDR1 is SGHAT, CDR2 FQNNGV, per germline. The CDR3 runs to 16 residues. CDR3 amino acids: CASSLDGGGYTDTQYF.

The chain combines TRBV11-2 with TRBJ2-5; TCRdb selects TRBD1, and the lack of DNA leaves this call unchecked. CDR1 and CDR2 (germline): SGHAT, FQNNGV. The CDR3 covers 18 residues. The chain's CDR3 is CASSEVSFRTQGDETQYF.